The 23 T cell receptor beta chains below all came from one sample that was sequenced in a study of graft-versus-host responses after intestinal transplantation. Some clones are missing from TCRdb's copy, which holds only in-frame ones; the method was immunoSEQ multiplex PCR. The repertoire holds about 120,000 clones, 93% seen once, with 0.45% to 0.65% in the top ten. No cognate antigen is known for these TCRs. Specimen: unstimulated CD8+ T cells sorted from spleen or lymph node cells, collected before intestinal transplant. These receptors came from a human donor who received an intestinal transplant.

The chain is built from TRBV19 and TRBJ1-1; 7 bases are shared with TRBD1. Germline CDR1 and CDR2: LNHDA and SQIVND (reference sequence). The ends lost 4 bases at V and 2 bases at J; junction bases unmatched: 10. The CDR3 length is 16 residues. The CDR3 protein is CASSKKGAGGNTEAFF. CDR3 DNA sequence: TGTGCCAGTAGTAAAAAGGGGGCAGGAGGAAACACTGAAGCTTTCTTT.

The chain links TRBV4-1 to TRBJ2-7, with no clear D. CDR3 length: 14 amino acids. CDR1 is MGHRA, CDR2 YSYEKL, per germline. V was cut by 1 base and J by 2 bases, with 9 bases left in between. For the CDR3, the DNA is TGCGCCAGCAGCCAAGCCCTGGCCCCCTACGAGCAGTACTTC. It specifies CASSQALAPYEQYF.

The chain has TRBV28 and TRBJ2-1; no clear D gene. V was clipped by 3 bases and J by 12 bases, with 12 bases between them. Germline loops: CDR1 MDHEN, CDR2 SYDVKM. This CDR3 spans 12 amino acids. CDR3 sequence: CASSFPDQRQFF. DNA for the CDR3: TGTGCCAGCAGTTTTCCGGATCAAAGGCAGTTCTTC.

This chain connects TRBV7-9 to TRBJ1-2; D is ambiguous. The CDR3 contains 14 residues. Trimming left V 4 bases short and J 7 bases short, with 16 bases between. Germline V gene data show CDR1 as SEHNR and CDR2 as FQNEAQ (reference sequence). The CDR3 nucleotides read TGTGCCAGCAGCTCCAATCCCCCAGGCCCTGGCTACACCTTC. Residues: CASSSNPPGPGYTF.

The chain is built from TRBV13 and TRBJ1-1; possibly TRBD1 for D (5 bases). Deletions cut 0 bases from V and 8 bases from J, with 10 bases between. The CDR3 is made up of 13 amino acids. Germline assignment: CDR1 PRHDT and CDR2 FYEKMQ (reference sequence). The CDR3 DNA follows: TGTGCCAGCAGCTTAGGCCGGAAGGGGGAAGCTTTCTTT. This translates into CASSLGRKGEAFF.

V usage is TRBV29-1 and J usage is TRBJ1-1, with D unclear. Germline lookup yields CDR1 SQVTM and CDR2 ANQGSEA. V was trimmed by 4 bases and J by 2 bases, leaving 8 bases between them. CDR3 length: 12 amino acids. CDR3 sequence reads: CSVGDPNTEAFF. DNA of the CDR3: TGCAGCGTTGGAGACCCTAACACTGAAGCTTTCTTT.

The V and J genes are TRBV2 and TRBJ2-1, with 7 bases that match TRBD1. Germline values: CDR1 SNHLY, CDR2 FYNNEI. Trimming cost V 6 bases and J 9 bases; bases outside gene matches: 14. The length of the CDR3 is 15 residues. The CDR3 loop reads CASSPGTVRSFEQFF. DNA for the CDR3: TGTGCCAGCAGCCCAGGGACAGTCCGGTCGTTTGAGCAGTTCTTC.

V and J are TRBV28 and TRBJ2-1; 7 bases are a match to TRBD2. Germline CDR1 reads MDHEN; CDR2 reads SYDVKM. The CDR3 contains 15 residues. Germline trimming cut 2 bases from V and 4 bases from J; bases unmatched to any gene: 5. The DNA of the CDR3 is TGTGCCAGCAGTTTAGCGGGAGAGTCTTACAATGAGCAGTTCTTC. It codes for CASSLAGESYNEQFF.

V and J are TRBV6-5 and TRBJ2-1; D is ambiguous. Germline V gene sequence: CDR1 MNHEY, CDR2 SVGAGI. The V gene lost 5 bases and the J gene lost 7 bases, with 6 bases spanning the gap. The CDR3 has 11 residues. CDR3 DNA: TGTGCCAGCAGTGAATTGAATGAGCAGTTCTTC. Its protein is CASSELNEQFF.

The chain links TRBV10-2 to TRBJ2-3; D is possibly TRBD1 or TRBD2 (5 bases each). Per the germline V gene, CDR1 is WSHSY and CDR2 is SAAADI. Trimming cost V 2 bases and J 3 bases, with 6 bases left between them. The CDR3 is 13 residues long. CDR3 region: CASSEEGTDTQYF. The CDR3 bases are TGCGCCAGCAGTGAGGAGGGGACAGATACGCAGTATTTT.

CDR3 residues: CASSEDWSFYEQYF. CDR3 bases: TGTGCCAGCAGTGAAGATTGGAGTTTCTACGAGCAGTACTTC. The gene calls are TRBV6-1 and TRBJ2-7, with D unclear. Deletions cut 1 base from V and 3 bases from J, with 10 bases between. The CDR3 has 14 residues. Looked up from germline, CDR1 is MNHNS and CDR2 is SASEGT.

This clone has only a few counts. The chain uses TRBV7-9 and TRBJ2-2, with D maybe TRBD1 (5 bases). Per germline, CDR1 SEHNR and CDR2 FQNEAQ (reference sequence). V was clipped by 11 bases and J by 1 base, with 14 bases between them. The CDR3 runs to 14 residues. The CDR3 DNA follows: TGTGCCTGGCCAGGGTTCATGAACACCGGGGAGCTGTTTTTT. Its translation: CAWPGFMNTGELFF.

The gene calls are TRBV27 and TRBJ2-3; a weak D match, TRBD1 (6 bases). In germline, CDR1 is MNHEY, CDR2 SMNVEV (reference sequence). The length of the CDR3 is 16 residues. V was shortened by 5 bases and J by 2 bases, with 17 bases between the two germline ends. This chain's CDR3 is CASSQIQGSNTDTQYF. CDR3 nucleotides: TGTGCCAGCAGTCAAATACAGGGTTCGAACACAGATACGCAGTATTTT.

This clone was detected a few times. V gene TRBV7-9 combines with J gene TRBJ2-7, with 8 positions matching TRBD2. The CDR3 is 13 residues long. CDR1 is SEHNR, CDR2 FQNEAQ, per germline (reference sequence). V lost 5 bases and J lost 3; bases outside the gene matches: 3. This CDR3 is CASSRTSGYEQYF. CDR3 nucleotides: TGTGCCAGCAGCCGTACTAGCGGCTACGAGCAGTACTTC.

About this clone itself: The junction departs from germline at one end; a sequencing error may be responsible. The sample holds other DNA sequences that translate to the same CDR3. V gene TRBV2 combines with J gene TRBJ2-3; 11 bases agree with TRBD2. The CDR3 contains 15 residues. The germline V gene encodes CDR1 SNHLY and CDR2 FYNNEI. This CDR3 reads CASSEGTSGSDTQYF. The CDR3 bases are TGTGCCAGCAGCGAAGGGACTAGCGGATCAGATACGCAGTATTTT. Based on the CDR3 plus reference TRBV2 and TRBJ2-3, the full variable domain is EPEVTQTPSHQVTQMGQEVILRCVPISNHLYFYWYRQILGQKVEFLVSFYNNEISEKSEIFDDQFSVERPDGSNFTLKIRSTKLEDSAMYFCASSEGTSGSDTQYFGPGTRLTVL.

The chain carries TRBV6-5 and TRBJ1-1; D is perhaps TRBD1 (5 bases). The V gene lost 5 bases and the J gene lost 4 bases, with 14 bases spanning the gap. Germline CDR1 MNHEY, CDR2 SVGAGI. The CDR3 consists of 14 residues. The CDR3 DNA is TGTGCCAGCAGTCCGGAGGATAGGGGCACTGAAGCTTTCTTT. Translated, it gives CASSPEDRGTEAFF.

CDR3 in DNA: TGTGCCAGCAGTCCCGGACACTCCTACGAGCAGTACTTC. Translation: CASSPGHSYEQYF. The rearrangement joins TRBV2 to TRBJ2-7, with D possibly matching TRBD1 (5 bases). Trimming pared 5 bases from V and 0 bases from J, leaving 8 bases between. CDR3 length equals 13 residues. The germline V gene encodes CDR1 SNHLY and CDR2 FYNNEI. Looking up the rest from reference TRBV2 and TRBJ2-7 gives the full variable domain: EPEVTQTPSHQVTQMGQEVILRCVPISNHLYFYWYRQILGQKVEFLVSFYNNEISEKSEIFDDQFSVERPDGSNFTLKIRSTKLEDSAMYFCASSPGHSYEQYFGPGTRLTVT.

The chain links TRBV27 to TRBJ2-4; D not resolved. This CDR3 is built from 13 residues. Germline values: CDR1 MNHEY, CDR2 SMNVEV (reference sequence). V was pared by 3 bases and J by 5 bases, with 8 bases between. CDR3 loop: CASSFLPENIQYF. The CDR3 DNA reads TGTGCCAGCAGTTTCCTTCCTGAAAACATTCAGTACTTC.

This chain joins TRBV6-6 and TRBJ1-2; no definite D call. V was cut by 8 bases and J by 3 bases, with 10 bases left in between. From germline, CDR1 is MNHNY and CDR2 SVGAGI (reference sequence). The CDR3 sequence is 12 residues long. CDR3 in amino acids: CASRQLYYGYTF. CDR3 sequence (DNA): TGTGCCAGCCGCCAGCTATACTATGGCTACACCTTC.

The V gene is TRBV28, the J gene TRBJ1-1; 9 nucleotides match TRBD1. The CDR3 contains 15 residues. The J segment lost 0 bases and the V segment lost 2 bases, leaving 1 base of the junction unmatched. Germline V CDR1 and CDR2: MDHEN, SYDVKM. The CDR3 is CASSLRQGVNTEAFF. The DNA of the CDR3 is TGTGCCAGCAGTTTACGACAGGGGGTGAACACTGAAGCTTTCTTT.

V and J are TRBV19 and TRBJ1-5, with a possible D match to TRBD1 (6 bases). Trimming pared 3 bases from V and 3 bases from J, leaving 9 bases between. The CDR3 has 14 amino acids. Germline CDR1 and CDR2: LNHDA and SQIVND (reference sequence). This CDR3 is CASSMGHNNQPQHF. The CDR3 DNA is TGTGCCAGTAGTATGGGACACAACAATCAGCCCCAGCATTTT.

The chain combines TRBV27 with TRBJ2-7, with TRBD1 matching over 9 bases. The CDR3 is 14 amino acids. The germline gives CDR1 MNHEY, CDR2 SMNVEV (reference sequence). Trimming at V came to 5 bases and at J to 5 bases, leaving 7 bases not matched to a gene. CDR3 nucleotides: TGTGCCAGCAGTACCGGGACAGGGAACAACGAGCAGTACTTC. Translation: CASSTGTGNNEQYF.

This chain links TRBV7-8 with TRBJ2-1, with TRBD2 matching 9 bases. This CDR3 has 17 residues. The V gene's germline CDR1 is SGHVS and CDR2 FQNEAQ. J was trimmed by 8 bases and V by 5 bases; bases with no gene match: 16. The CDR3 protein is CASSPTRGGEIADEQFF. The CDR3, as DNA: TGTGCCAGCAGCCCGACCCGCGGGGGGGAGATCGCGGATGAGCAGTTCTTC.